This passage covers 17 T cell receptor beta chains from one sample sequenced in a study of blood T cell repertoires in COVID-19. Data came from immunoSEQ multiplex PCR; TCRdb stores just in-frame clones and leaves some out. The repertoire holds tens of thousands of clones, 80% to 90% seen once, with under 5.5% in the top ten. The sequenced sample consisted of peripheral blood. Receptors were obtained from a man older than 75 with COVID-19, enrolled during active disease.

The rearrangement links TRBV28 to TRBJ1-5; 7 bases map to TRBD1. The trim removed 10 bases at V and 1 base at J, leaving 7 bases unmatched. The CDR3 runs 14 residues. In germline, CDR1 is MDHEN, CDR2 SYDVKM. The CDR3 DNA sequence: TGTGCCACCACCGGGACAGTGAGCAATCAGCCCCAGCATTTT. It encodes CATTGTVSNQPQHF.

This chain joins TRBV28 and TRBJ2-3; D remains unclear. CDR3 length: 14 amino acids. Germline CDR1 reads MDHEN; CDR2 reads SYDVKM. With 5 bases removed from V and 0 bases from J, the gap between germline ends came to 9 bases. The CDR3 bases are TGTGCCAGCAGTGAGGTTACTAGCACAGATACGCAGTATTTT. Its translation: CASSEVTSTDTQYF.

V is TRBV18 and J is TRBJ1-1; 7 nucleotides align to TRBD1. The CDR3 has 14 residues. J was trimmed by 2 bases and V by 4 bases; bases with no gene match: 4. Germline V gene data show CDR1 as KGHSH and CDR2 as LQKENI. CDR3 region: CASSRNRGNTEAFF. The CDR3 nucleotides are TGTGCCAGCTCACGGAACAGGGGAAACACTGAAGCTTTCTTT.

The chain uses TRBV11-3 and TRBJ2-5, with 11 bases identical to TRBD2. CDR1 and CDR2 from the germline V gene are SGHNT and YENEEA. This CDR3 region has 15 residues. The V and J ends lost 4 bases and 5 bases, in that order; junction bases with no gene match: 6. The CDR3 is CASSYGTSGYETQYF. The CDR3 DNA reads as TGTGCCAGCAGCTACGGGACTAGCGGTTATGAGACCCAGTACTTC. Variable domain in full (rest from reference TRBV11-3 and TRBJ2-5): EAGVVQSPRYKIIEKKQPVAFWCNPISGHNTLYWYLQNLGQGPELLIRYENEEAVDDSQLPKDRFSAERLKGVDSTLKIQPAELGDSAVYLCASSYGTSGYETQYFGPGTRLLVL.

The J gene is TRBJ2-1, the V gene TRBV2; 13 bases map to TRBD2. The junction had 6 bases not matched to a gene; V was cut back by 8 bases and J by 8 bases. There are 14 residues in the CDR3. CDR1 is SNHLY and CDR2 is FYNNEI in the germline V gene. Here the CDR3 DNA reads TGTGCCAGCCAGACTAGCGGGGGGCGGGATGAGCAGTTCTTC. Translation gives CASQTSGGRDEQFF.

The chain couples TRBV3-1 (or the pseudogene TRBV3-2) to TRBJ1-5, with D uncertain. There are 15 residues in the CDR3. V was shortened by 1 base and J by 7 bases, with 14 bases between the two germline ends. Germline V lookup: CDR1 LGHDT, CDR2 YNNKEL (reference sequence). The CDR3 nucleotides are TGTGCCAGCAGCCAAGGACGTGAAGGGAGGCAGCCCCAGCATTTT. Protein product: CASSQGREGRQPQHF.

The chain has TRBV7-3 and TRBJ1-6, with 7 bases fitting TRBD1. Per the germline V gene, CDR1 is SGHTA and CDR2 is FQGTGA. Trimming at V came to 2 bases and at J to 10 bases, leaving 5 bases not matched to a gene. This CDR3 is built from 14 residues. CDR3 DNA sequence: TGTGCCAGCAGCTTAGGACAGGCGCGGTCACCCCTCCACTTT. Its protein is CASSLGQARSPLHF.

The chain couples TRBV10-2 to TRBJ2-1, with TRBD1 matching over 10 bases. CDR1 is WSHSY and CDR2 is SAAADI in the germline V gene. The CDR3 consists of 14 residues. V was clipped by 4 bases and J by 8 bases; unmatched bases: 5. CDR3 sequence (DNA): TGCGCCAGCAGTGGGACAGGGGGGAAGGATGAGCAGTTCTTC. Translation: CASSGTGGKDEQFF.

The chain joins TRBV19 to TRBJ1-5; possible D gene TRBD1, 6 bases. The CDR3 is 15 amino acids. Germline V gives CDR1 LNHDA, CDR2 SQIVND (reference sequence). The V end was cut by 6 bases, the J end by 2 bases, with 14 bases between. CDR3 coding DNA: TGTGCCAGTAGCGCGACAGGACTCGGCAATCAGCCCCAGCATTTT. Residues: CASSATGLGNQPQHF.

The rearrangement links TRBV9 to TRBJ1-1; a weak D match, TRBD1 (5 bases). CDR3 length: 13 residues. Germline CDR1 SGDLS, CDR2 YYNGEE. Trimming stripped 4 bases from V and 3 bases from J, with 10 bases between. CDR3 DNA: TGTGCCAGCAGCCCCCGGGGGGACACTGAAGCTTTCTTT. Translation gives CASSPRGDTEAFF.

This clone was recorded once. This chain joins TRBV5-6 and TRBJ2-6; a possible D gene is TRBD1 (5 bases). CDR1 SGHDT and CDR2 YYEEEE come from the germline V gene. V was pared by 1 base and J by 0 bases, with 17 bases between. The CDR3 is 19 residues long. The CDR3 DNA reads as TGTGCCAGCAGCTTGTCCGATCACAGGCCCAGCTCTGGGGCCAACGTCCTGACTTTC. Protein sequence: CASSLSDHRPSSGANVLTF.

The rearrangement uses TRBV12-3 or TRBV12-4 and TRBJ2-7, with 7 bases fitting TRBD1. The CDR3 extends over 12 amino acids. V gave up 6 bases and J gave up 9 bases; unmatched junction bases: 8. The CDR3 region is CASSLTGSAQYF. Written as DNA, the CDR3 is TGTGCCAGCAGCCTGACAGGGTCGGCGCAGTACTTC.

This rearrangement joins TRBV28 to TRBJ2-7; TRBD2 matches at 13 bases. CDR3 length: 17 residues. With 1 base clipped from V and 5 bases from J, the junction kept 8 bases outside the gene matches. CDR1 and CDR2 from the germline V gene are MDHEN and SYDVKM. The CDR3 nucleotides are TGTGCCAGCAGTTTATCCCCCGGACTAGCGGGAGTTAACGAGCAGTACTTC. This codes for CASSLSPGLAGVNEQYF. The full variable domain, rest sourced from reference TRBV28 and TRBJ2-7, is DVKVTQSSRYLVKRTGEKVFLECVQDMDHENMFWYRQDPGLGLRLIYFSYDVKMKEKGDIPEGYSVSREKKERFSLILESASTNQTSMYLCASSLSPGLAGVNEQYFGPGTRLTVT.

This chain joins TRBV6-2 or TRBV6-3 and TRBJ1-2; TRBD1 matches 8 bases. This CDR3 is built from 17 residues. Germline V gene data show CDR1 as MNHEY and CDR2 as SVGEGT. Germline trimming cut 2 bases from V and 4 bases from J; bases unmatched to any gene: 12. CDR3 residues: CASSYVSPGQATYGYTF. The CDR3 coding sequence is TGTGCCAGCAGTTACGTATCTCCGGGACAGGCCACCTATGGCTACACCTTC.

The chain carries TRBV30 and TRBJ2-5; 11 bases are a match to TRBD2. Germline CDR1 reads GTSNPN; CDR2 reads SVGIG (reference sequence). The V gene end was trimmed by 2 bases and the J gene end by 2 bases; junction bases not matched to a gene: 4. This CDR3 is 15 amino acids long. The CDR3 DNA follows: TGTGCCTGGAGTCGACTAGCGGGGTCTCAAGAGACCCAGTACTTC. Translating it yields CAWSRLAGSQETQYF. The variable domain in full, completed from reference TRBV30 and TRBJ2-5, reads SQTIHQWPATLVQPVGSPLSLECTVEGTSNPNLYWYRQAAGRGLQLLFYSVGIGQISSEVPQNLSASRPQDRQFILSSKKLLLSDSGFYLCAWSRLAGSQETQYFGPGTRLLVL.

The J gene is TRBJ1-5, the V gene TRBV19, with 10 positions matching TRBD1. This CDR3 spans 17 amino acids. The ends lost 5 bases at V and 0 bases at J; junction bases unmatched: 7. CDR1 and CDR2 (germline): LNHDA, SQIVND (reference sequence). The CDR3 loop is CASSRTRTGGSNQPQHF. The CDR3, as DNA: TGTGCCAGTAGTCGGACCCGGACAGGGGGTAGCAATCAGCCCCAGCATTTT.

The chain has TRBV5-6 and TRBJ2-2; D is uncertain. Deletions cut 4 bases from V and 2 bases from J, with 6 bases between. The CDR3 is made up of 13 amino acids. Germline V gene data show CDR1 as SGHDT and CDR2 as YYEEEE. The CDR3 protein is CASSAGNTGELFF. In nucleotides, the CDR3 is TGTGCCAGCAGCGCAGGTAACACCGGGGAGCTGTTTTTT.